A single sample gave rise to the 21 T cell receptor beta chains below, sequenced in a study of T cell responses to AZD1222 COVID-19 vaccine. Method: immunoSEQ multiplex PCR; TCRdb's copy keeps in-frame clones and lacks some. The table has around 180,000 clones, roughly 90% seen once. Sequenced material: peripheral blood, taken on day 0 of AZD1222 vaccination. These receptors came from an adult in good health.

The chain uses TRBV7-7 and TRBJ2-5; D is uncertain. Between the trimmed V and J ends, which lost 0 bases and 5 bases, there was a span of 13 bases. Germline values: CDR1 SSHAT, CDR2 FNYEAQ (reference sequence). The CDR3 consists of 15 residues. The CDR3 DNA follows: TGTGCCAGCAGCTTAGCCTATAATGCCAGGGAGACCCAGTACTTC. Translation: CASSLAYNARETQYF.

This rearrangement joins TRBV27 to TRBJ1-6; D is ambiguous. The germline V and J ends were trimmed by 5 bases and 7 bases, with 12 bases remaining between them. CDR1 is MNHEY, CDR2 SMNVEV, per germline (reference sequence). The CDR3 is 14 residues long. The CDR3: CASSTKKWNSPLHF. CDR3 coding DNA: TGTGCCAGCAGTACAAAGAAATGGAATTCACCCCTCCACTTT.

This clone was counted a few times. The chain carries TRBV27 and TRBJ1-1; TRBD1 agrees at 8 bases. Germline-derived CDR1 and CDR2 are MNHEY and SMNVEV (reference sequence). Trimming took 5 bases from V and 11 from J; bases not matched to a gene: 13. The CDR3 loop spans 14 amino acids. CDR3 sequence (DNA): TGTGCCAGCAGTCCTACAGGGGGGTTATTCCGGGCTTTCTTT. This sequence encodes CASSPTGGLFRAFF.

This chain connects TRBV5-8 to TRBJ2-1; 11 bases align to TRBD2. V gave up 3 bases and J gave up 6 bases; unmatched junction bases: 11. Germline CDR1 SGHTS, CDR2 YDEGEE. The CDR3 covers 17 residues. The CDR3 nucleotides read TGTGCCAGCAGCTACCTGGTCGTAGCGGGAGGGCTCAATGAGCAGTTCTTC. Translated: CASSYLVVAGGLNEQFF. The variable domain in full, with the rest retrieved from reference TRBV5-8 and TRBJ2-1, is EAGVTQSPTHLIKTRGQQATLRCSPISGHTSVYWYQQALGLGLQFLLWYDEGEERNRGNFPPRFSGRQFPNYSSELNVNALELEDSALYLCASSYLVVAGGLNEQFFGPGTRLTVL.

The chain carries TRBV14 and TRBJ1-2; TRBD1 might be the D (5 bases). This CDR3 is 13 amino acids long. Germline V gene data show CDR1 as SGHDN and CDR2 as FVKESK. Between the trimmed V and J ends, which lost 0 bases and 13 bases, there was a span of 15 bases. CDR3 residues: CASSQDFGRGCTF. In nucleotides, the CDR3 is TGTGCCAGCAGCCAAGACTTTGGGAGGGGATGCACCTTC.

CDR3 residues: CASSELIRIYEQYF. CDR3 nucleotides: TGTGCCAGCAGTGAACTTATCCGGATCTACGAGCAGTACTTC. The V and J genes are TRBV6-1 and TRBJ2-7; no clear D gene. Germline V gene sequence: CDR1 MNHNS, CDR2 SASEGT. V was shortened by 2 bases and J by 3 bases, with 11 bases between the two germline ends. CDR3 size: 14 residues.

V gene TRBV5-3 combines with J gene TRBJ2-7; D gene unclear. TRBV5-3 is given ORF status, its function remaining uncertain. This CDR3 comprises 12 residues. V gave up 2 bases and J gave up 3 bases, with 6 bases separating them. CDR3 sequence (DNA): TGTGCCAGAAGCTTTAGGGTCTACGAGCAGTACTTC. It translates to CARSFRVYEQYF.

The genes are TRBV5-1 and TRBJ1-1; unclear D gene. From germline, CDR1 is SGHRS and CDR2 YFSETQ. The CDR3 consists of 15 residues. V lost 0 bases to trimming and J lost 3 bases, with 12 bases between them. Here the CDR3 DNA reads TGCGCCAGCAGCTTGGAACGCCCCGGGGACACTGAAGCTTTCTTT. Amino acid sequence: CASSLERPGDTEAFF. The variable domain in full, completed from reference TRBV5-1 and TRBJ1-1, reads KAGVTQTPRYLIKTRGQQVTLSCSPISGHRSVSWYQQTPGQGLQFLFEYFSETQRNKGNFPGRFSGRQFSNSRSEMNVSTLELGDSALYLCASSLERPGDTEAFFGQGTRLTVV.

This sequence joins TRBV28 and TRBJ1-1; no clear D. The V end lost 5 bases, the J end lost 1 base, and 8 bases lay between the germline ends. Germline assignment: CDR1 MDHEN and CDR2 SYDVKM. The CDR3 sequence is 13 residues long. In nucleotides, the CDR3 is TGTGCCAGCAGTCAGGCCCCGAACACTGAAGCTTTCTTT. Its translation: CASSQAPNTEAFF.

The rearrangement joins TRBV5-4 to TRBJ2-3; 10 nucleotides align to TRBD2. J lost 4 bases, V lost 0 bases, and 5 bases had no gene match. The CDR3 spans 16 residues. The germline gives CDR1 SGHNT, CDR2 YYREEE (reference sequence). CDR3 sequence reads: CASSLGGLAAADTQYF. The CDR3 DNA reads as TGTGCCAGCAGCTTGGGAGGACTAGCGGCCGCAGATACGCAGTATTTT.

This clone has more than one count but fewer than ten. One junction end disagrees with the germline gene, perhaps due to a read error. This rearrangement joins TRBV18 to TRBJ2-5; no clear D gene. The CDR3 consists of 14 residues. In germline, CDR1 is KGHSH, CDR2 LQKENI. The CDR3: CASSPTTLQGTQYF. In DNA, the CDR3 is TGTGCCAGCTCACCAACGACACTGCAAGGGACCCAGTACTTC.

V is TRBV27 and J is TRBJ1-1, with 9 bases identical to TRBD1. The germline CDR1 and CDR2 sequences are MNHEY and SMNVEV (reference sequence). Trimming removed 6 bases from V and 5 bases from J; junction bases left unmatched: 13. CDR3 length equals 16 residues. CDR3 sequence: CASSSPGTGMGTEAFF. As DNA, the CDR3 is TGTGCCAGCAGCAGTCCCGGGACAGGGATGGGGACTGAAGCTTTCTTT.

Comment on this clone: This sample also contains other DNA sequences that code for the same CDR3. This chain links TRBV5-1 with TRBJ2-6; D is perhaps TRBD1 (6 bases). CDR1 is SGHRS, CDR2 YFSETQ, per germline. The CDR3 extends over 15 amino acids. V dropped 2 bases and J dropped 4 bases, with 10 bases sitting between them. The CDR3 bases are TGCGCCAGCAGCTTACAGGGCCCCGGGGCCAACGTCCTGACTTTC. Encoded protein: CASSLQGPGANVLTF.

The chain couples TRBV30 to TRBJ1-6; TRBD1 matches 8 bases. CDR1 is GTSNPN and CDR2 is SVGIG in the germline V gene (reference sequence). After removal of 4 bases from V and 13 bases from J, the junction contained 6 bases not matched to a gene. This CDR3 spans 12 amino acids. Here the CDR3 DNA reads TGTGCCTGGAACCAGGGGGCACCGCCCCTCCACTTT. It codes for CAWNQGAPPLHF.

The CDR3 loop reads CASSFLTGGNSPLHF. Here the CDR3 DNA reads TGTGCCAGCAGTTTTTTGACAGGGGGAAATTCACCCCTCCACTTT. The chain carries TRBV25-1 and TRBJ1-6; TRBD1 matches 9 bases. The CDR3 has 15 residues. Germline lookup yields CDR1 MGHDK and CDR2 SYGVNS. V shed 5 bases, J shed 7 bases, and the junction held 6 bases outside the gene matches.

This chain links TRBV12-2 with TRBJ2-7; the table's D gene call, TRBD2, was not cross checked with the DNA. TRBV12-2 is recorded as a pseudogene. CDR3 length: 15 amino acids. The CDR3 DNA reads as TGTGCAAGTCGCTCTCTAGAGTGCCACTCCTACGAGCAGTACTTC. As protein: CASRSLECHSYEQYF.

The chain uses TRBV28 and TRBJ1-1; weak D call: TRBD1 (6 bases). The ends were cut back, 1 base at V and 11 bases at J, with 11 bases in the middle. The CDR3 sequence is 12 residues long. Germline lookup yields CDR1 MDHEN and CDR2 SYDVKM. CDR3 residues: CASSLSGARAFF. CDR3 DNA: TGTGCCAGCAGTTTATCAGGGGCGAGGGCTTTCTTT.

The gene calls are TRBV5-1 and TRBJ2-7; a weak D match, TRBD2 (6 bases). The V and J ends lost 2 bases and 4 bases respectively, with 16 bases between them. Germline CDR1 and CDR2: SGHRS and YFSETQ. The CDR3 spans 15 residues. In nucleotides, the CDR3 is TGCGCCAGCAGCTTCGGAGGGCCAGAGCTTTACGAGCAGTACTTC. Amino acids: CASSFGGPELYEQYF. The full variable domain, in which reference TRBV5-1 and TRBJ2-7 provide the parts outside the CDR3, is KAGVTQTPRYLIKTRGQQVTLSCSPISGHRSVSWYQQTPGQGLQFLFEYFSETQRNKGNFPGRFSGRQFSNSRSEMNVSTLELGDSALYLCASSFGGPELYEQYFGPGTRLTVT.

This chain joins TRBV7-9 and TRBJ1-2; D ambiguous. V lost 3 bases and J 2 bases, leaving 7 bases between the germline ends. The CDR3 has 13 residues. The germline V gene encodes CDR1 SEHNR and CDR2 FQNEAQ (reference sequence). The CDR3: CASSFEGNYGYTF. The CDR3 nucleotides are TGTGCCAGCAGCTTTGAGGGAAACTATGGCTACACCTTC.

The rearrangement joins TRBV10-3 to TRBJ2-2; D is ambiguous. Trimming took 2 bases from V and 5 from J, leaving 9 bases between them. The CDR3 totals 14 residues. Germline-derived CDR1 and CDR2 are ENHRY and SYGVKD. The CDR3 region has the DNA TGTGCCATCAGTGAGGACAATTGGACCGGGGAGCTGTTTTTT. Translating gives CAISEDNWTGELFF.

The V and J genes are TRBV30 and TRBJ1-4; D unclear. The CDR3 spans 14 residues. V was clipped by 0 bases and J by 2 bases, with 7 bases between them. CDR1 and CDR2 from the germline V gene are GTSNPN and SVGIG (reference sequence). This chain's CDR3 is CAWSVGTTNEKLFF. The DNA for the CDR3 is TGTGCCTGGAGTGTGGGAACGACTAATGAAAAACTGTTTTTT. The full variable domain, its missing parts supplied by reference TRBV30 and TRBJ1-4, is SQTIHQWPATLVQPVGSPLSLECTVEGTSNPNLYWYRQAAGRGLQLLFYSVGIGQISSEVPQNLSASRPQDRQFILSSKKLLLSDSGFYLCAWSVGTTNEKLFFGSGTQLSVL.